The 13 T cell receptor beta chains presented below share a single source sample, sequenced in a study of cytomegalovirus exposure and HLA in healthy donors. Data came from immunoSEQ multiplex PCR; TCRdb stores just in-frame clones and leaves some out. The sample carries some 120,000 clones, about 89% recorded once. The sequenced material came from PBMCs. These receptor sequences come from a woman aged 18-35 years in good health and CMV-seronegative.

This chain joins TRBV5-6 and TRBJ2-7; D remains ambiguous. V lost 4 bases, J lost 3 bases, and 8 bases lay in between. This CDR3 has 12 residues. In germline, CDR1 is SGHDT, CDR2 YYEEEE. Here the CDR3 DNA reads TGTGCCAGCAGCCTCTTAAACTACGAGCAGTACTTC. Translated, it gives CASSLLNYEQYF. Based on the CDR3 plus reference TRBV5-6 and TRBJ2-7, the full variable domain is DAGVTQSPTHLIKTRGQQVTLRCSPKSGHDTVSWYQQALGQGPQFIFQYYEEEERQRGNFPDRFSGHQFPNYSSELNVNALLLGDSALYLCASSLLNYEQYFGPGTRLTVT.

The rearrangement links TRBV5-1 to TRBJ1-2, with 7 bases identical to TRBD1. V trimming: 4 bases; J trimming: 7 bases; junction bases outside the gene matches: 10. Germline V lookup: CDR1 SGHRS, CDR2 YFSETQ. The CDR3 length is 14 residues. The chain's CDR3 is CASSGGQPLSGYTF. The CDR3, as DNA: TGCGCCAGCAGCGGGGGACAGCCTCTTTCTGGCTACACCTTC.

In DNA, the CDR3 is TGTGCCAGCAGCTCCCCTCTACTAGCGGGAGGGAAGAATGAGCAGTTCTTC. This codes for CASSSPLLAGGKNEQFF. J is TRBJ2-1 and V is TRBV5-4, with 13 bases aligning to TRBD2. The CDR3 has 17 residues. CDR1 SGHNT and CDR2 YYREEE come from the germline V gene (reference sequence). The V segment lost 3 bases and the J segment 7 bases; nucleotides outside the gene matches: 10.

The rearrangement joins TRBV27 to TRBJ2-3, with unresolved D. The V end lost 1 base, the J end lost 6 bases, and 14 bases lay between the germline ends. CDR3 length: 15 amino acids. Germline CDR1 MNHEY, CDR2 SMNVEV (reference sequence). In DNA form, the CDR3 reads TGTGCCAGCAGTTTATATCCAGGTTCATGGGATACGCAGTATTTT. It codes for CASSLYPGSWDTQYF.

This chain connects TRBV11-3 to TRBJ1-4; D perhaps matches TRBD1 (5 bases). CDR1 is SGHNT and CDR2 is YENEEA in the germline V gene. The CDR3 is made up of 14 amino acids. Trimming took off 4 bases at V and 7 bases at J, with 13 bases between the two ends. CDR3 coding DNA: TGTGCCAGCAGCTCGGAAGGGGTTAGTGAAAAACTGTTTTTT. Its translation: CASSSEGVSEKLFF.

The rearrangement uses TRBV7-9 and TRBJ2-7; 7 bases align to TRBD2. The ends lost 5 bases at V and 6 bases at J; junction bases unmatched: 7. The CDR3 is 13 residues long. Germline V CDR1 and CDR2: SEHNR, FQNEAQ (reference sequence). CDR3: CASSPLGGSEQYF. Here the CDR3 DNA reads TGTGCCAGCAGCCCCCTCGGCGGGAGCGAGCAGTACTTC.

The CDR3 spells CATSRARLNEKLFF. The CDR3 nucleotides read TGTGCCACCAGCAGAGCCCGACTTAATGAAAAACTGTTTTTT. This sequence joins TRBV15 and TRBJ1-4; D unclear. The CDR3 loop spans 14 amino acids. Trimming pared 1 base from V and 4 bases from J, leaving 7 bases between. The germline V gene has CDR1 LNHNV and CDR2 YYDKDF (reference sequence).

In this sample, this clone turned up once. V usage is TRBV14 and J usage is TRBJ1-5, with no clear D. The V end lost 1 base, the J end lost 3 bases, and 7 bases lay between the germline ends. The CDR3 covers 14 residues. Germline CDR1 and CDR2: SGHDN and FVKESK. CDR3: CASSQAGNNQPQHF. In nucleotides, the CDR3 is TGTGCCAGCAGCCAAGCAGGAAACAATCAGCCCCAGCATTTT. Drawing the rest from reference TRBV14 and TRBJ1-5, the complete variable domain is EAGVTQFPSHSVIEKGQTVTLRCDPISGHDNLYWYRRVMGKEIKFLLHFVKESKQDESGMPNNRFLAERTGGTYSTLKVQPAELEDSGVYFCASSQAGNNQPQHFGDGTRLSIL.

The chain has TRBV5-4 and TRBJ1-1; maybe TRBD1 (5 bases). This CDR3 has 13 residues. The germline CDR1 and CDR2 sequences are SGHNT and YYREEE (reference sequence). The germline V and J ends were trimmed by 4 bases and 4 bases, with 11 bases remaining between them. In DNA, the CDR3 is TGTGCCAGCAGCCCCCGGGGGGGCACTGAAGCTTTCTTT. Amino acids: CASSPRGGTEAFF.

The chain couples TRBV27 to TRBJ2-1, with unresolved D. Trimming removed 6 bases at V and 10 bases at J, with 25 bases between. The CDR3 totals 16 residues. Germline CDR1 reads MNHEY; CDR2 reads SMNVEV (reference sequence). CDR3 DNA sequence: TGTGCCAGCAGCCAACCCGGGTCCATGGTAGGCACAGAGCAGTTCTTC. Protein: CASSQPGSMVGTEQFF.

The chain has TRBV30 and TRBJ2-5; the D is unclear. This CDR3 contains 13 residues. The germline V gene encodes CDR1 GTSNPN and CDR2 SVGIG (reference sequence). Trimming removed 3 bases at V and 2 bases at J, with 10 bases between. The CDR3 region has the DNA TGTGCCTGGAGCCCAGACTCACAAGAGACCCAGTACTTC. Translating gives CAWSPDSQETQYF.

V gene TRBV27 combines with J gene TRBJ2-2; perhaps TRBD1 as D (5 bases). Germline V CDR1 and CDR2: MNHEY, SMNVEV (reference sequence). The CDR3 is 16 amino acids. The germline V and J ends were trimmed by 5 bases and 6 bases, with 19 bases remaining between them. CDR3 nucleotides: TGTGCCAGCAGTCCCCTAGGCAAGGGGTTCGCCGGGGAGCTGTTTTTT. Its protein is CASSPLGKGFAGELFF.

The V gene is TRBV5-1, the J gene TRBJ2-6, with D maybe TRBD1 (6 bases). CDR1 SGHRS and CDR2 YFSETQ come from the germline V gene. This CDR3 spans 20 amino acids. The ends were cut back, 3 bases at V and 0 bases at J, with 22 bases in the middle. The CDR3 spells CASSSSTGPGTSSGANVLTF. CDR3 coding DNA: TGCGCCAGCAGCTCCAGTACAGGGCCAGGGACCAGCTCTGGGGCCAACGTCCTGACTTTC.